These T cell receptor beta chains were read from a single sample in a study of molecular identifiers for immune sequencing clone quantification. TCRdb re-derived calls from the PCR reads in MiXCR, one entry per CDR3 protein. This sample has approximately 680,000 distinct CDR3 sequences; roughly 25% occur once, and the top ten carry approximately 0.75%. The sequencing sample was made of naive CD8+ T cells from blood, with Jurkat cell RNA spiked in. The receptors come from a human donor in good health. Some libraries in this study had Jurkat cell RNA spiked in. The CDR3 runs from the conserved cysteine through the conserved F or W. D genes are given only for firm matches. Only part of the rows carry a size: once, few, many, or a class if the clone is expanded.

>TRBV30|.|TRBJ2-1|.
TGTGCCTGGATAGCGGCTGAGCAGTTCTTC
CAWIAAEQFF
>TRBV21-1|.|TRBJ1-6|.
TGTGCCAGCAGACGACAAGTGGGGTACACTAATATTTGTTCACCCCTCCACTTT
CASRRQVGYTNICSPLHF
>TRBV30|.|TRBJ1-1|many
TGTGCCTGGAGTGTTGTGACGAACACTGAAGCTTTCTTT
CAWSVVTNTEAFF
>TRBV7-2|.|TRBJ1-3|.
TGTGCCAGCAGCGTAGGGGGGGTAGGAAACACCATATATTTT
CASSVGGVGNTIYF
>TRBV27|.|TRBJ2-2|few
TGTGCCAGCAGTGGAGAAGGGGACACCGGGGAGCTGTTTTTT
CASSGEGDTGELFF
>TRBV20-1|TRBD1|TRBJ1-2|.
TGCAGTGCTAGACCCCCTTCCGGGACAGGGAGCTATGGCTACACCTTC
CSARPPSGTGSYGYTF
>TRBV6-1|TRBD1|TRBJ1-1|many
TGTGCCAGCAGTGAGCAGGGGGCAAACACTGAAGCTTTCTTT
CASSEQGANTEAFF
>TRBV7-9|TRBD2|TRBJ2-5|.
TGTGCCAGCAGCCCGTTCGGGGGGATACAAGAGACCCAGTACTTC
CASSPFGGIQETQYF
>TRBV7-2|.|TRBJ2-7|many
TGTGCCAGCGCCAACCTTGGGTACGAGCAGTACTTC
CASANLGYEQYF
>TRBV12-3/TRBV12-4|.|TRBJ2-1|few
TGTGCCAGCAGTACTCCGGGCCAACCTCCGGGCGATGAGCAGTTCTTC
CASSTPGQPPGDEQFF
>TRBV6-5|.|TRBJ2-6|.
TGTGCCAGCAGAGGGGACGGCCACTCTGGGGCCAACGTCCTGACTTTC
CASRGDGHSGANVLTF
>TRBV4-3|TRBD1|TRBJ2-2|few
TGCGCCAGCAGCCAAGAGAGAGGGCAGGGGGTTACCGGGGAGCTGTTTTTT
CASSQERGQGVTGELFF
>TRBV13|TRBD1|TRBJ2-7|many
TGTGCCAGCAGCTTGGACAGGGTTAGGGAGCAGTACTTC
CASSLDRVREQYF
>TRBV27|.|TRBJ2-3|many
TGTGCCAGCAGGGAAAATTCTTTAGGCACAGATACGCAGTATTTT
CASRENSLGTDTQYF
>TRBV5-1|.|TRBJ2-3|many
TGCGCCAGCAGCGTAGTAGCCCTAAACACAGATACGCAGTATTTT
CASSVVALNTDTQYF
>TRBV7-9|.|TRBJ2-7|few
TGTGCCAGCAGCTCTAGTTTAAATCAACAGGGCCTTGCGTACGAGCAGTACTTC
CASSSSLNQQGLAYEQYF
>TRBV12-3/TRBV12-4|TRBD2|TRBJ2-6|many
TGTGCCAGCAGTTCCCCGGGGAGAGCGGGGGGGGTATTTGCTGGGGCCAACGTCCTGACTTTC
CASSSPGRAGGVFAGANVLTF
>TRBV29-1|.|TRBJ1-1|many
TGCAGCGTTGAAGATGTGGGGGGGCACACTGAAGCTTTCTTT
CSVEDVGGHTEAFF
>TRBV7-9|.|TRBJ2-7|many
TGTGCCAGCAGCTTGGTACAGGGTGACTACGAGCAGTACTTC
CASSLVQGDYEQYF
>TRBV5-1|TRBD1|TRBJ1-1|few
TGCGCCAGCAGCTTGGAATACGCCGGGACAGGGATCACTGAAGCTTTCTTT
CASSLEYAGTGITEAFF
>TRBV19|.|TRBJ1-5|few
TGTGCCAGTAGTCCGTGGGCGATCAATCAGCCCCAGCATTTT
CASSPWAINQPQHF
>TRBV28|.|TRBJ2-1|many
TGTGCCAGCAGTTTTAGAGGGCCGGCCCACAATGAGCAGTTCTTC
CASSFRGPAHNEQFF
>TRBV12-3/TRBV12-4|TRBD2|TRBJ2-7|many
TGTGCCAGCAGTTATCCGGGAGGAAAGTACTTC
CASSYPGGKYF
>TRBV27|TRBD2|TRBJ2-7|.
TGTGCCAGCAGTTTAGCTACCGGACTAGCTGCGGAGCAGTACTTC
CASSLATGLAAEQYF
>TRBV18|.|TRBJ1-4|many
TGTGCCAGCTCACCGACTAATGAAAAACTGTTTTTT
CASSPTNEKLFF